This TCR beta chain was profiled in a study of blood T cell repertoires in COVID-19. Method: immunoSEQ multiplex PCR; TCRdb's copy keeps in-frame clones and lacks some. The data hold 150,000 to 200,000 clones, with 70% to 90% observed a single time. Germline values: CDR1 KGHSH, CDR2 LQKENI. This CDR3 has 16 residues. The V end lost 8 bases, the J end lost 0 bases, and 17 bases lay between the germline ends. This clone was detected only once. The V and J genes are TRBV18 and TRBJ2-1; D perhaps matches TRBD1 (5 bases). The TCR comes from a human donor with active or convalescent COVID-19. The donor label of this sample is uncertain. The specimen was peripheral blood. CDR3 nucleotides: TGTGCCAGCCTCCCCCCAGGGCCTATCTCCTACAATGAGCAGTTCTTC. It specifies CASLPPGPISYNEQFF.